This is a list of T cell receptor beta chains from one sample in a study of identical twins. Via MiXCR, TCRdb re-called the 5' RACE reads, giving one row per CDR3 protein. This repertoire shows about 260,000 distinct CDR3 sequences, around 6.6% found once; its top ten account for under 4%. The same sample was also studied in work on yellow fever vaccine responses in identical twins.

Sequencing input: memory (CD45RO+) T cells sorted from blood. These receptors were taken from a woman between 18 and 29 years old in good health. Both conserved end residues are part of each CDR3. A D gene is named only where the DNA matches it firmly. Expanded clones are given a class, and other clones once, few, many or no size at all.

D: .
V: TRBV29-1
length: 10
J: TRBJ2-3
size: .
CDR3: CSGGEDTQYF
DNA: TGCAGCGGCGGGGAAGATACGCAGTATTTT

D: TRBD2
V: TRBV20-1
length: 14
J: TRBJ2-1
size: .
CDR3: CSAAGLAGANEQFF
DNA: TGCAGTGCCGCGGGACTAGCGGGAGCCAATGAGCAGTTCTTC

D: .
V: TRBV3-1
length: 13
J: TRBJ1-6
size: .
CDR3: CASMRGIGSPLHF
DNA: TGTGCCAGCATGCGAGGGATCGGTTCACCCCTCCACTTT

D: TRBD1
V: TRBV15
length: 17
J: TRBJ1-5
size: many
CDR3: CATSTPGQGHSNQPQHF
DNA: TGTGCCACCAGCACTCCTGGACAGGGACATAGCAATCAGCCCCAGCATTTT

D: TRBD2
V: TRBV6-2/TRBV6-3
length: 14
J: TRBJ2-3
size: .
CDR3: CASMSSGRTDTQYF
DNA: TGTGCCAGCATGTCTAGCGGGCGCACAGATACGCAGTATTTT

D: .
V: TRBV6-5
length: 12
J: TRBJ1-2
size: .
CDR3: CASSTPGHGYTF
DNA: TGTGCCAGCAGTACACCGGGTCATGGCTACACCTTC

D: TRBD2
V: TRBV5-8
length: 14
J: TRBJ2-1
size: .
CDR3: CASSLGRLANEQFF
DNA: TGTGCCAGCAGCTTGGGGAGACTAGCGAATGAGCAGTTCTTC

D: .
V: TRBV5-5
length: 13
J: TRBJ2-5
size: many
CDR3: CASSLLAGETQYF
DNA: TGTGCCAGCAGCTTGTTAGCTGGGGAGACCCAGTACTTC

D: TRBD1
V: TRBV12-3/TRBV12-4
length: 15
J: TRBJ1-4
size: .
CDR3: CASSTGGGKNEKLFF
DNA: TGTGCCAGCAGTACAGGGGGCGGAAAGAATGAAAAACTGTTTTTT

D: .
V: TRBV10-2
length: 13
J: TRBJ2-1
size: few
CDR3: CASRGLEYNEQFF
DNA: TGCGCCAGCAGGGGGCTGGAGTACAATGAGCAGTTCTTC

D: .
V: TRBV5-1
length: 13
J: TRBJ1-2
size: many
CDR3: CASSLLSTDGYTF
DNA: TGCGCCAGCAGCCTACTATCCACTGATGGCTACACCTTC

D: .
V: TRBV5-6
length: 14
J: TRBJ2-5
size: many
CDR3: CASSSGTNQETQYF
DNA: TGTGCCAGCAGCTCCGGGACCAACCAAGAGACCCAGTACTTC

D: .
V: TRBV25-1
length: 15
J: TRBJ1-2
size: .
CDR3: CASQPWGGRNYGYTF
DNA: TGTGCCAGCCAGCCGTGGGGAGGTAGAAACTATGGCTACACCTTC

D: .
V: TRBV12-3/TRBV12-4
length: 14
J: TRBJ2-3
size: many
CDR3: CASSRTPLTDTQYF
DNA: TGTGCCAGCAGTCGGACGCCTCTCACAGATACGCAGTATTTT

D: .
V: TRBV24-1
length: 13
J: TRBJ2-1
size: few
CDR3: CATSPDTDNEQFF
DNA: TGTGCCACCAGTCCCGACACCGACAATGAGCAGTTCTTC

D: TRBD2
V: TRBV29-1
length: 14
J: TRBJ2-1
size: many
CDR3: CSGRFGLAGGEQFF
DNA: TGCAGCGGAAGATTTGGACTAGCGGGAGGGGAGCAGTTCTTC

D: TRBD2
V: TRBV3-1
length: 15
J: TRBJ2-5
size: many
CDR3: CASSQGGGAEETQYF
DNA: TGTGCCAGCAGCCAAGGCGGGGGGGCGGAAGAGACCCAGTACTTC

D: TRBD1
V: TRBV20-1
length: 13
J: TRBJ2-5
size: .
CDR3: CSAEGTGGPAQYF
DNA: TGCAGTGCCGAGGGGACAGGGGGCCCGGCCCAGTACTTC

D: TRBD1
V: TRBV24-1
length: 15
J: TRBJ2-1
size: many
CDR3: CATSDLDRGGNEQFF
DNA: TGTGCCACCAGTGATCTGGACAGGGGTGGGAATGAGCAGTTCTTC

D: .
V: TRBV24-1
length: 15
J: TRBJ1-6
size: .
CDR3: CATSDAPRGLSPLHF
DNA: TGTGCCACCAGTGACGCGCCCAGGGGCCTTTCACCCCTCCACTTT

D: TRBD2
V: TRBV7-2
length: 14
J: TRBJ2-7
size: few
CDR3: CASSFAGGPREQYF
DNA: TGTGCCAGCAGCTTTGCGGGAGGACCGAGAGAGCAGTACTTC

D: .
V: TRBV4-1
length: 15
J: TRBJ2-7
size: few
CDR3: CASSQGLAGRGEQYF
DNA: TGCGCCAGCAGCCAAGGCCTTGCGGGAAGAGGGGAGCAGTACTTC

D: .
V: TRBV6-6
length: 13
J: TRBJ1-2
size: .
CDR3: CASGGQTNYGYTF
DNA: TGTGCCAGTGGGGGGCAGACTAACTATGGCTACACCTTC

D: TRBD2
V: TRBV28
length: 18
J: TRBJ2-3
size: few
CDR3: CASSSLSGASGSTDTQYF
DNA: TGTGCCAGCAGTTCCCTCTCGGGTGCTAGCGGGAGTACAGATACGCAGTATTTT

D: TRBD2
V: TRBV12-3/TRBV12-4
length: 16
J: TRBJ2-1
size: many
CDR3: CASSFSAGWGGNEQFF
DNA: TGTGCCAGCAGTTTTAGTGCGGGTTGGGGGGGTAATGAGCAGTTCTTC

D: .
V: TRBV29-1
length: 14
J: TRBJ1-1
size: .
CDR3: CSVRPGTGGTEAFF
DNA: TGCAGCGTAAGACCCGGGACGGGAGGGACTGAAGCTTTCTTT

D: TRBD2
V: TRBV4-2
length: 16
J: TRBJ2-5
size: .
CDR3: CASSQDPGGGGETQYF
DNA: TGTGCCAGCAGCCAAGATCCCGGGGGGGGTGGAGAGACCCAGTACTTC

D: TRBD1
V: TRBV19
length: 12
J: TRBJ1-2
size: .
CDR3: CASYDRGYGYTF
DNA: TGTGCCAGTTACGACAGGGGCTATGGCTACACCTTC

D: TRBD1
V: TRBV6-1
length: 14
J: TRBJ1-5
size: many
CDR3: CASSPDRGGQPQHF
DNA: TGTGCCAGCAGTCCCGACAGGGGTGGCCAGCCCCAGCATTTT

D: TRBD1
V: TRBV28
length: 15
J: TRBJ1-4
size: .
CDR3: CASSPGDSRTEKLFF
DNA: TGTGCCAGCAGTCCGGGGGACAGTCGGACCGAAAAACTGTTTTTT

D: .
V: TRBV5-1
length: 14
J: TRBJ2-7
size: many
CDR3: CASDPGLRAGEQYF
DNA: TGCGCCAGCGATCCAGGCCTCCGGGCGGGGGAGCAGTACTTC

D: TRBD2
V: TRBV20-1
length: 16
J: TRBJ2-2
size: few
CDR3: CSAREPRLASTGELFF
DNA: TGCAGTGCTAGAGAGCCCAGACTAGCGTCTACCGGGGAGCTGTTTTTT

D: .
V: TRBV11-2
length: 15
J: TRBJ1-5
size: many
CDR3: CASSLEGGMNQPQHF
DNA: TGTGCCAGCAGCTTAGAGGGGGGGATGAACCAGCCCCAGCATTTT

D: .
V: TRBV27
length: 17
J: TRBJ2-1
size: .
CDR3: CASSSPYGGSSYNEQFF
DNA: TGTGCCAGCAGTTCCCCGTATGGCGGTAGCTCCTACAATGAGCAGTTCTTC

D: .
V: TRBV9
length: 16
J: TRBJ1-4
size: many
CDR3: CASSETGGTANEKLFF
DNA: TGTGCCAGCAGTGAAACGGGGGGCACGGCTAATGAAAAACTGTTTTTT

D: TRBD1
V: TRBV20-1
length: 13
J: TRBJ1-5
size: few
CDR3: CSASRGNNQPQHF
DNA: TGCAGTGCTAGCAGGGGGAACAATCAGCCCCAGCATTTT

D: .
V: TRBV6-5
length: 12
J: TRBJ1-4
size: many
CDR3: CASSAGREKLFF
DNA: TGTGCCAGCAGTGCGGGGAGGGAAAAACTGTTTTTT

D: TRBD2
V: TRBV24-1
length: 19
J: TRBJ2-2
size: few
CDR3: CATSDLPSAGGANTGELFF
DNA: TGTGCCACCAGTGATTTGCCCTCAGCGGGAGGGGCGAACACCGGGGAGCTGTTTTTT

D: TRBD2
V: TRBV3-1
length: 17
J: TRBJ2-7
size: .
CDR3: CASSQGTSGRQTYEQYF
DNA: TGTGCCAGCAGCCAAGGGACTAGCGGGAGACAGACCTACGAGCAGTACTTC

D: .
V: TRBV19
length: 14
J: TRBJ2-3
size: .
CDR3: CASSTQTGVDTQYF
DNA: TGTGCCAGTAGTACACAAACGGGAGTAGATACGCAGTATTTT

D: TRBD2
V: TRBV2
length: 18
J: TRBJ2-3
size: .
CDR3: CASSRDPEWGEGTDTQYF
DNA: TGTGCCAGCAGTAGAGACCCGGAGTGGGGGGAGGGAACAGATACGCAGTATTTT

D: TRBD2
V: TRBV7-6
length: 14
J: TRBJ2-7
size: many
CDR3: CASSFAREGFEQYF
DNA: TGTGCCAGCAGCTTCGCCCGGGAGGGTTTCGAGCAGTACTTC

D: .
V: TRBV9
length: 15
J: TRBJ2-1
size: few
CDR3: CASSVDAVNNNEQFF
DNA: TGTGCCAGCAGCGTAGATGCGGTTAATAACAATGAGCAGTTCTTC

D: .
V: TRBV19
length: 11
J: TRBJ2-1
size: few
CDR3: CASSLRDEQFF
DNA: TGTGCCAGTTCCCTGCGGGATGAGCAGTTCTTC

D: .
V: TRBV12-3/TRBV12-4
length: 13
J: TRBJ2-7
size: many
CDR3: CASSLEYSYEQYF
DNA: TGTGCCAGCAGTTTGGAGTACTCCTACGAGCAGTACTTC

D: .
V: TRBV12-3/TRBV12-4
length: 13
J: TRBJ2-3
size: .
CDR3: CASSLYRTDTQYF
DNA: TGTGCCAGCAGTTTGTACCGGACAGATACGCAGTATTTT

D: .
V: TRBV20-1
length: 16
J: TRBJ2-7
size: few
CDR3: CSARAQGLALSYEQYF
DNA: TGCAGTGCTAGAGCCCAAGGCCTAGCTCTCTCCTACGAGCAGTACTTC

D: TRBD1
V: TRBV6-1
length: 15
J: TRBJ1-2
size: many
CDR3: CASSGQGAGDYGYTF
DNA: TGTGCCAGCAGCGGCCAGGGGGCAGGTGACTATGGCTACACCTTC

D: TRBD2
V: TRBV7-3
length: 16
J: TRBJ2-1
size: many
CDR3: CASSLTTSGPYNEQFF
DNA: TGTGCCAGCAGCTTAACGACTAGCGGGCCCTACAATGAGCAGTTCTTC